This T cell receptor (beta chain) was found in a study of T cell changes during pregnancy in multiple sclerosis. Trimming pared 0 bases from V and 2 bases from J, leaving 8 bases between. The germline V gene has CDR1 SGHDT and CDR2 YYEEEE. The CDR3 sequence is 14 residues long. Sequencing used immunoSEQ multiplex PCR; TCRdb keeps in-frame clones, though not all of them. The repertoire holds about 61,000 clones, with roughly 90% as singletons. The material was peripheral blood, obtained in the first trimester of pregnancy. The source is a female donor with multiple sclerosis, enrolled in a pregnancy study. This rearrangement joins TRBV5-6 to TRBJ2-5; D gene unclear. CDR3 in DNA: TGTGCCAGCAGCTTGGTCACAGTTCAAGAGACCCAGTACTTC. Amino acids: CASSLVTVQETQYF.